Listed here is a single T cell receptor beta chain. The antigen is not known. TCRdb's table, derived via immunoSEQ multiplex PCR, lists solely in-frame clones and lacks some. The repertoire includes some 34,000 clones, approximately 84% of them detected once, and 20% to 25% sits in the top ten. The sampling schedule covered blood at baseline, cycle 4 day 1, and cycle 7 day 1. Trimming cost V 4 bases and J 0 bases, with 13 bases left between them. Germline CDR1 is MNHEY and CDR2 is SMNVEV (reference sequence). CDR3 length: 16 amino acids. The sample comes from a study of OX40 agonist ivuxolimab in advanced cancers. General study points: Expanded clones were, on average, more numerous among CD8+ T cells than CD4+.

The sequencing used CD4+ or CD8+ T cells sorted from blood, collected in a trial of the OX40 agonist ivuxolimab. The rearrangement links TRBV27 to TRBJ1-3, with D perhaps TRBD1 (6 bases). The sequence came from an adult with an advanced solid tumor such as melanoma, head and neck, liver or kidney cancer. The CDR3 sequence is CASSWGTPYSGNTIYF. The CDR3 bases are TGTGCCAGCAGTTGGGGGACACCTTACTCTGGAAACACCATATATTTT.